These 24 T cell receptor beta chains originate from one sample sequenced in a study of CD8 T cells in Susac syndrome. RNA amounts of roughly 0.5 to 1 ug underwent reverse transcription with random hexamers. Via MiXCR, TCRdb re-called the immunoSEQ multiplex PCR reads, giving one row per CDR3 protein. The sample has 250,000 to 300,000 distinct CDR3 sequences; 85% are singletons. Input material: CD8+ T cells from PBMCs. The source is a human donor with multiple sclerosis.

The chain carries TRBV2 and TRBJ2-1; 13 nucleotides align to TRBD2. The CDR3 totals 17 residues. CDR1 and CDR2 from the germline V gene are SNHLY and FYNNEI. Losses at the gene ends were 7 bases for V and 7 bases for J; bases not matched to a gene: 13. DNA of the CDR3: TGTGCCAGCACCCGAGAACTAGCGGGAGGGTCTGGGAATGAGCAGTTCTTC. Residues: CASTRELAGGSGNEQFF.

V is TRBV28 and J is TRBJ2-1; no clear D. This CDR3 comprises 10 residues. Trimming left V 9 bases short and J 6 bases short, with 6 bases between. Looked up from germline, CDR1 is MDHEN and CDR2 is SYDVKM. CDR3 residues: CASSLNEQFF. The DNA of the CDR3 is TGTGCCAGTAGCCTCAATGAGCAGTTCTTC.

The chain combines TRBV25-1 with TRBJ2-2; 7 bases line up with TRBD1. This CDR3 comprises 15 residues. CDR1 is MGHDK, CDR2 SYGVNS, per germline. The V gene end was trimmed by 8 bases and the J gene end by 1 base; junction bases not matched to a gene: 7. The CDR3, as DNA: TGTGCCAGCCCGACCGGGACAGAGAACACCGGGGAGCTGTTTTTT. The encoded protein is CASPTGTENTGELFF.

The rearrangement uses TRBV6-6 and TRBJ1-1; D uncertain. Looked up from germline, CDR1 is MNHNY and CDR2 is SVGAGI (reference sequence). V dropped 0 bases and J dropped 8 bases, with 13 bases sitting between them. There are 14 residues in the CDR3. The CDR3 bases are TGTGCCAGCAGTTACTCGTTAGGGAAATTCGAAGCTTTCTTT. Translated, it gives CASSYSLGKFEAFF.

The chain links TRBV10-3 to TRBJ2-7; D is uncertain. Germline V gene sequence: CDR1 ENHRY, CDR2 SYGVKD. This CDR3 has 14 residues. The germline V and J ends were trimmed by 3 bases and 6 bases, with 15 bases remaining between them. Here the CDR3 DNA reads TGTGCCATCAGTGACCGCCCTACCACCGGCGAGCAGTACTTC. It codes for CAISDRPTTGEQYF.

The chain is built from TRBV27 and TRBJ2-1; D unresolved. Trimming shortened V by 2 bases and J by 7 bases, and 12 bases separated the two germline ends. The CDR3 sequence is 14 residues long. Germline V CDR1 and CDR2: MNHEY, SMNVEV (reference sequence). The CDR3 nucleotides read TGTGCCAGCAGTTTACCGGCTAGATTGAATGAGCAGTTCTTC. This sequence encodes CASSLPARLNEQFF.

The chain uses TRBV19 and TRBJ2-7; D gene unclear. V was trimmed by 1 base and J by 3 bases, leaving 10 bases between them. This CDR3 has 14 residues. Germline values: CDR1 LNHDA, CDR2 SQIVND (reference sequence). CDR3 residues: CASSIGSLFYEQYF. In nucleotides, the CDR3 is TGTGCCAGTAGTATAGGGTCCCTGTTCTACGAGCAGTACTTC.

This chain connects TRBV12-3 or TRBV12-4 to TRBJ2-2; D remains unclear. The V end lost 1 base, the J end lost 4 bases, and 10 bases lay between the germline ends. This CDR3 has 15 amino acids. In DNA, the CDR3 is TGTGCCAGCAGTTTAGGAGGTTTTGGCACCGGGGAGCTGTTTTTT. This encodes CASSLGGFGTGELFF.

The J gene is TRBJ2-1, the V gene TRBV4-1, with 9 bases aligning to TRBD1. The CDR3 covers 14 residues. Germline CDR1 reads MGHRA; CDR2 reads YSYEKL. V was clipped by 4 bases and J by 9 bases; unmatched bases: 7. This chain's CDR3 is CASSPWTGAIEQFF. The CDR3 DNA follows: TGCGCCAGCAGCCCCTGGACAGGGGCTATTGAGCAGTTCTTC.

The rearrangement uses TRBV7-9 and TRBJ2-7, with 13 bases that match TRBD2. V was pared by 5 bases and J by 7 bases, with 11 bases of the junction left unmatched. The CDR3 covers 16 residues. Per the germline V gene, CDR1 is SEHNR and CDR2 is FQNEAQ (reference sequence). CDR3 sequence reads: CASSNLLGLAGREQYF. In DNA, the CDR3 is TGTGCCAGCAGCAACCTCTTGGGACTAGCGGGAAGAGAGCAGTACTTC.

CDR3 loop: CASSFGTGKYEQYF. As DNA, the CDR3 is TGTGCCAGCAGTTTCGGGACAGGGAAATACGAGCAGTACTTC. The rearrangement uses TRBV27 and TRBJ2-7, with 9 positions matching TRBD1. With V trimmed by 3 bases and J by 4 bases, 4 bases remained unmatched. Germline-derived CDR1 and CDR2 are MNHEY and SMNVEV (reference sequence). This CDR3 contains 14 residues.

This chain links TRBV19 with TRBJ2-1; 11 bases agree with TRBD2. The V segment lost 5 bases and the J segment 0 bases; nucleotides outside the gene matches: 6. Germline assignment: CDR1 LNHDA and CDR2 SQIVND (reference sequence). The CDR3 is 17 residues long. DNA for the CDR3: TGTGCCAGTAGTTCGTCTAGCGGGGGGAGCTCCTACAATGAGCAGTTCTTC. This translates into CASSSSSGGSSYNEQFF.

This chain links TRBV24-1 with TRBJ2-7; TRBD1 agrees at 9 bases. This CDR3 spans 13 amino acids. V trimming: 9 bases; J trimming: 2 bases; junction bases outside the gene matches: 4. CDR1 and CDR2 (germline): KGHDR, SFDVKD. In DNA form, the CDR3 reads TGTGCCACCGAAGGACAGGGGACCTACGAGCAGTACTTC. Translation: CATEGQGTYEQYF.

The chain uses TRBV3-1 and TRBJ2-1; D is perhaps TRBD2 (6 bases). This CDR3 region has 14 residues. The germline gives CDR1 LGHDT, CDR2 YNNKEL (reference sequence). V lost 9 bases, J lost 1 base, and 13 bases lay in between. CDR3 sequence reads: CASLGGRSYNEQFF. The CDR3 nucleotides are TGTGCCAGTCTTGGTGGGAGGTCCTACAATGAGCAGTTCTTC.

This clonotype was counted a few times. V is TRBV6-1 and J is TRBJ2-3, with D possibly matching TRBD1 (5 bases). CDR3 length: 14 residues. Germline values: CDR1 MNHNS, CDR2 SASEGT. V was cut by 5 bases and J by 2 bases, with 11 bases left in between. The CDR3 DNA sequence: TGTGCCAGCAGTTCCGACAGCGTCACAGATACGCAGTATTTT. Translation: CASSSDSVTDTQYF.

This chain links TRBV28 with TRBJ1-1; no clear D. Deletions cut 1 base from V and 0 bases from J, with 9 bases between. The CDR3 is 15 residues long. Germline V gives CDR1 MDHEN, CDR2 SYDVKM. CDR3 amino acids: CASSLSLTLNTEAFF. The CDR3 DNA sequence: TGTGCCAGCAGTTTATCTCTGACATTGAACACTGAAGCTTTCTTT.

The chain combines TRBV28 with TRBJ1-4, with D possibly matching TRBD1 (6 bases). CDR3 length equals 15 residues. The germline gives CDR1 MDHEN, CDR2 SYDVKM. V was trimmed by 6 bases and J by 4 bases, leaving 15 bases between them. CDR3 coding DNA: TGTGCCAGCAGAACCGCCGGACAGAGTAATGAAAAACTGTTTTTT. Translation gives CASRTAGQSNEKLFF.

The rearrangement uses TRBV27 and TRBJ2-7, with 8 bases identical to TRBD2. CDR1 MNHEY and CDR2 SMNVEV come from the germline V gene (reference sequence). This CDR3 is built from 14 residues. Trimming removed 0 bases from V and 3 bases from J; junction bases left unmatched: 1. The CDR3: CASSLSGTSYEQYF. CDR3 DNA sequence: TGTGCCAGCAGTTTATCTGGGACTAGCTACGAGCAGTACTTC.

The chain combines TRBV28 with TRBJ2-5; D unclear. The CDR3 consists of 13 residues. V was pared by 7 bases and J by 2 bases, with 11 bases between. Germline values: CDR1 MDHEN, CDR2 SYDVKM. CDR3 sequence (DNA): TGTGCCAGCACCAAGACCATGCAAGAGACCCAGTACTTC. The encoded protein is CASTKTMQETQYF.

This chain connects TRBV24-1 to TRBJ2-5; TRBD1 matches at 8 bases. Germline V gene data show CDR1 as KGHDR and CDR2 as SFDVKD. The CDR3 runs 16 residues. J lost 2 bases, V lost 4 bases, and 8 bases had no gene match. DNA for the CDR3: TGTGCCACCAGTGACATGGGACAGGAAACACAAGAGACCCAGTACTTC. This encodes CATSDMGQETQETQYF.

The CDR3 protein is CASSPGTGNSYEQYF. CDR3 in DNA: TGTGCCAGCAGCCCCGGGACAGGGAACTCCTACGAGCAGTACTTC. The chain has TRBV5-6 and TRBJ2-7; TRBD1 agrees at 9 bases. CDR1 and CDR2 (germline): SGHDT, YYEEEE. CDR3 size: 15 residues. The V and J ends lost 4 bases and 0 bases, in that order; junction bases with no gene match: 5. The full variable domain, its missing parts supplied by reference TRBV5-6 and TRBJ2-7, is DAGVTQSPTHLIKTRGQQVTLRCSPKSGHDTVSWYQQALGQGPQFIFQYYEEEERQRGNFPDRFSGHQFPNYSSELNVNALLLGDSALYLCASSPGTGNSYEQYFGPGTRLTVT.

This chain connects TRBV14 to TRBJ2-1; 9 bases are a match to TRBD1. Germline V lookup: CDR1 SGHDN, CDR2 FVKESK. Trimming at V came to 8 bases and at J to 2 bases, leaving 7 bases not matched to a gene. The CDR3 loop spans 15 amino acids. The CDR3 is CASGLGTGPYNEQFF. CDR3 bases: TGTGCCAGCGGTCTAGGGACAGGGCCCTACAATGAGCAGTTCTTC. Looking up the rest from reference TRBV14 and TRBJ2-1 gives the full variable domain: EAGVTQFPSHSVIEKGQTVTLRCDPISGHDNLYWYRRVMGKEIKFLLHFVKESKQDESGMPNNRFLAERTGGTYSTLKVQPAELEDSGVYFCASGLGTGPYNEQFFGPGTRLTVL.

The rearrangement joins TRBV20-1 to TRBJ2-7, with D tentatively TRBD1 (6 bases). The length of the CDR3 is 14 residues. Germline CDR1 is DFQATT and CDR2 is SNEGSKA (reference sequence). Trimming left V 6 bases short and J 0 bases short, with 15 bases between. CDR3 sequence: CSASDRSSSYEQYF. The CDR3, as DNA: TGCAGTGCGTCGGACAGATCCTCCTCCTACGAGCAGTACTTC.

The chain is built from TRBV15 and TRBJ2-1; TRBD1 matches at 8 bases. There are 15 residues in the CDR3. The ends lost 3 bases at V and 5 bases at J; junction bases unmatched: 6. Germline V gene data show CDR1 as LNHNV and CDR2 as YYDKDF (reference sequence). Written as DNA, the CDR3 is TGTGCCACCAGCAGTCCATGGACAGGGCACAATGAGCAGTTCTTC. Encoded protein: CATSSPWTGHNEQFF.